This is a list of T cell receptor beta chains from one sample in a study of T-cell reconstitution after alpha-beta-depleted transplantation in children. Each CDR3 protein gets one entry after TCRdb re-called the PCR reads with MiXCR. Found here are some 3,300 distinct CDR3 sequences, more than 20% of them singletons; the top ten hold around 25%. Sequencing was performed on PBMCs, mostly from graft donor cells, taken 60 days after TCRalphabeta/CD19-depleted stem cell transplant. The receptors stem from a male patient aged 2-9 years who had a stem cell transplant for acute lymphoblastic leukemia, so the T cells may come from the graft donor. Both conserved end residues are part of each CDR3. A D gene is named only where the DNA matches it firmly. Size is stated for part of the rows, as once, few or many counts, or as a class when the clone is expanded.

>NA|TRBV7-2|TRBJ2-3|medium-sized
TGTGCCAGCAGCCTAGGGACTTCCGCTCGCCCTAGCACAGATACGCAGTATTTT
CASSLGTSARPSTDTQYF
>TRBD1|TRBV5-1|TRBJ2-5|medium-sized
TGCGCCAGCAGCTTTTGGACAGGGAAAGAGACCCAGTACTTC
CASSFWTGKETQYF
>NA|TRBV30|TRBJ2-5|many
TGTGCCTGGAGTAGGGACCGCCTCCAAGAGACCCAGTACTTC
CAWSRDRLQETQYF
>TRBD2|TRBV29-1|TRBJ2-1|medium-sized
TGCAGCGCTGACGGGACTAGCGGGAGCTCCTACAATGAGCAGTTCTTC
CSADGTSGSSYNEQFF
>NA|TRBV7-9|TRBJ2-1|medium-sized
TGTGCCAGCAGCCCTAGAGGCCGGGGCTACAATGAGCAGTTCTTC
CASSPRGRGYNEQFF
>TRBD2|TRBV27|TRBJ2-7|many
TGTGCCAGCACCAAACTAGCGGGAAGCTCCTACGAGCAGTACTTC
CASTKLAGSSYEQYF
>NA|TRBV10-3|TRBJ1-5|large
TGTGCCATCAGTGGAGTGGGAGGAGCCAACAATCAGCCCCAGCATTTT
CAISGVGGANNQPQHF
>NA|TRBV28|TRBJ2-5|large
TGTGCCAGCGGACCCTTCCAAGAGACCCAGTACTTC
CASGPFQETQYF
>TRBD2|TRBV2|TRBJ2-5|many
TGTGCCCGGACTAGCGGGGGGACACAAGAGACCCAGTACTTC
CARTSGGTQETQYF
>NA|TRBV5-1|TRBJ1-3|many
TGCGCCAGCAGCCTGGGGGGGCGTGCTGGAAACACCATATATTTT
CASSLGGRAGNTIYF
>TRBD2|TRBV7-2|TRBJ2-1|NA
TGTGCCAGCAGCTTAGCTGGCGGGAGGATGCGAGAGCAGTTCTTC
CASSLAGGRMREQFF
>NA|TRBV23-1|TRBJ2-1|NA
TGCGCCAGCAGTCAATCGGAGAGGAATGAGCAGTTCTTC
CASSQSERNEQFF
>NA|TRBV20-1|TRBJ1-2|many
TGCAGTGCTAGACCGGACAGTCTAAAGAACGGCTATGGCTACACCTTC
CSARPDSLKNGYGYTF
>NA|TRBV7-2|TRBJ1-5|NA
TGTGCCAGCAGCCCGGGCGCAAATCAGCCCCAGCATTTT
CASSPGANQPQHF
>NA|TRBV7-8|TRBJ2-6|many
TGTGCCAGCAGCTTAGATTCAGGCTCTGGGGCCAACGTCCTGACTTTC
CASSLDSGSGANVLTF
>NA|TRBV7-9|TRBJ2-1|medium-sized
TGTGCCAGCAGCTTAGTGACCGCGGGACTTACTAATTACAATGAGCAGTTCTTC
CASSLVTAGLTNYNEQFF
>NA|TRBV7-9|TRBJ2-1|many
TGTGCCAGCAGCTGGGTTAGGCGGGACTTCAATGAGCAGTTCTTC
CASSWVRRDFNEQFF
>NA|TRBV6-2/TRBV6-3|TRBJ2-3|medium-sized
TGTGCCAGCAGACCTCGGTTTGCCTCGGATACGCAGTATTTT
CASRPRFASDTQYF
>NA|TRBV4-2|TRBJ2-7|NA
TGTGCCATCAGCCTGGGGAACCCCTACGAGCAGTACTTC
CAISLGNPYEQYF
>NA|TRBV5-6|TRBJ1-6|many
TGTGCCAGCAGCTTGTTGCAGGGGACGTCGGCACCCCTCCACTTT
CASSLLQGTSAPLHF
>NA|TRBV4-3|TRBJ2-7|many
TGCGCCAGCAGCCTCGCGGACCCCCCCTACGAGCAGTACTTC
CASSLADPPYEQYF
>TRBD2|TRBV5-4|TRBJ2-1|many
TGTGCCGGACTACTAGCGGGAGTTAATGAGCAGTTCTTC
CAGLLAGVNEQFF
>NA|TRBV4-2|TRBJ2-5|medium-sized
TGTGCCAGCCGCACCTCAGGGGAAGGGACCCAGTACTTC
CASRTSGEGTQYF
>NA|TRBV19|TRBJ2-2|many
TGTGCCAGTGATCGGACCGGGGAGCTGTTTTTT
CASDRTGELFF
>NA|TRBV5-8|TRBJ1-2|medium-sized
TGTGCCAGCAATCCTTGGGGTGAGAGAGGGGGCTACACCTTC
CASNPWGERGGYTF
>TRBD2|TRBV6-2/TRBV6-3|TRBJ2-3|medium-sized
TGTGCCAGCAGGGTAGCGGGATCCACAGATACGCAGTATTTT
CASRVAGSTDTQYF
>NA|TRBV11-2|TRBJ2-1|NA
TGTGCCAGCAGCTTAGACGACGGACTAACCAATGAGCAGTTCTTC
CASSLDDGLTNEQFF
>TRBD2|TRBV4-1|TRBJ2-7|large
TGCGCCAGCAGCCTACTCATCCTAGCGGGAGAGGGCGAGCAGTACTTC
CASSLLILAGEGEQYF
>TRBD1|TRBV7-9|TRBJ2-1|NA
TGTGCCAGCAGCTCGGGGGACAGGGCAGGAAATTTTATCTTCTTC
CASSSGDRAGNFIFF
>TRBD1|TRBV7-2|TRBJ2-3|NA
TGTGCCAGCAGCTTAGAGTGGGACAGCGAGCTCGATACGCAGTATTTT
CASSLEWDSELDTQYF
>TRBD1|TRBV7-2|TRBJ2-7|medium-sized
TGTGCCAGCAGCGTCGACCGGGACAGGGGCTACGAGCAGTACTTC
CASSVDRDRGYEQYF
>TRBD1|TRBV7-9|TRBJ2-1|NA
TGTGCCAGCAGCTTCCCTTGGACAGGGGACTACAATGAGCAGTTCTTC
CASSFPWTGDYNEQFF
>NA|TRBV28|TRBJ2-7|medium-sized
TGTGCCAGCAGGACAGCGCTCACCTACGAGCAGTACTTC
CASRTALTYEQYF
>NA|TRBV20-1|TRBJ1-1|NA
TGCAGTGCTGAAGGGGGGAACACTGAAGCTTTCTTT
CSAEGGNTEAFF
>TRBD1|TRBV15|TRBJ1-1|many
TGTGCCACCAGCAGAGGGGGACAGATTAACACTGAAGCTTTCTTT
CATSRGGQINTEAFF
>TRBD2|TRBV7-2|TRBJ2-5|many
TGTGCCAGCAGACATAAAACCCTCGGACTAGCGGGAATTATGACCCAGTACTTC
CASRHKTLGLAGIMTQYF
>NA|TRBV7-2|TRBJ2-1|NA
TGTGCCAGCAGCTTCCTTGCGGGAACGGATTACAATGAGCAGTTCTTC
CASSFLAGTDYNEQFF
>TRBD2|TRBV4-2|TRBJ2-1|few
TGTGCCAGCAGCCATAGGCGACTAGCGCAGACCTACAATGAGCAGTTCTTC
CASSHRRLAQTYNEQFF
>TRBD2|TRBV5-1|TRBJ2-1|NA
TGCGCCAGCAGCTTACCTAGCGGGGGCTCCTACAATGAGCAGTTCTTC
CASSLPSGGSYNEQFF
>NA|TRBV5-1|TRBJ2-7|many
TGCGCCAGCAGCTCCACTACCTACGAGCAGTACTTC
CASSSTTYEQYF
>TRBD1|TRBV27|TRBJ1-5|medium-sized
TGTGCCAGCAGTGCCGACAGGGCAAACGGCAATCAGCCCCAGCATTTT
CASSADRANGNQPQHF
>TRBD2|TRBV2|TRBJ2-7|medium-sized
TGTGCCAGCAGTTTAGATAGGGCCGGGACTACTACGAGAAGGCAGTACTTC
CASSLDRAGTTTRRQYF
>NA|TRBV5-1|TRBJ2-5|NA
TGCGCCAGCAGCTTGAAGGGATCGCAAGAGACCCAGTACTTC
CASSLKGSQETQYF
>TRBD2|TRBV6-5|TRBJ2-2|NA
TGTGCCAGCAGTTACTCCGGACTAGCGGCGAACACCGGGGAGCTGTTTTTT
CASSYSGLAANTGELFF
>TRBD1|TRBV29-1|TRBJ1-2|many
TGCAGCGTTGGGCCCGAACCCCAGGGGGTTAACTATGGCTACACCTTC
CSVGPEPQGVNYGYTF